The clone carrying this TCR beta chain was seen more than once but under ten times. No antigen is known for it. TCRbeta library construction was performed incorporating unique molecular identifiers. TCRdb itself ran the PCR reads through MiXCR, one entry per CDR3 protein. The repertoire consists of fewer than 350,000 distinct CDR3 sequences, with approximately 10% occurring once and the leading ten covering less than 25%. The CDR3 is 14 amino acids. V gave up 8 bases and J gave up 1 base, with 11 bases separating them. Germline V gene lookup returns CDR1 MGHDK and CDR2 SYGVNS. This sample was included in a study of T-cell reconstitution after alpha-beta-depleted transplantation in children. Whole-study results and caveats: Recipient T cells and thymic progenitors that survived gave rise to the high TCRbeta diversity observed at day 60 in some patients. Reportedly, alpha-beta T cells present about two months post-transplant originated from several hundred expanded clones of graft origin. Newly made T cells mostly supplied T-cell counts and diversity one year after transplant.

This clonotype originated in a male patient aged 2 to 9 who had a stem cell transplant for chronic granulomatous disease, so the T cells may come from the graft donor. The input for sequencing was peripheral blood, taken 180 days after TCRalphabeta/CD19-depleted stem cell transplant. V is TRBV25-1 and J is TRBJ2-2, with a weak D call TRBD2 (6 bases). The chain's CDR3 is CASQGLRNTGELFF. The CDR3 DNA reads as TGTGCCAGCCAGGGACTTAGGAACACCGGGGAGCTGTTTTTT.